This T cell receptor beta chain was sequenced in a study of cytomegalovirus exposure and HLA in healthy donors. Study-wide results and caveats: Follow-up analysis later connected one missense variant in DCLRE1C with trimming of TCR beta V- and J-genes. Researchers had no immune exposure information except CMV serostatus available. A later analysis showed that HLA-associated TCR beta chains had undergone more clonal expansion than equally common others.

To note about this clone: Its cognate antigen is unknown.

The PCR contained 60 Vbeta and 13 Jbeta primers. Assay used: immunoSEQ multiplex PCR; TCRdb lists only in-frame clones, some missing. This sample has approximately 100,000 clones, with 75% to 80% found just once. Material: PBMCs. The clonotype comes from a middle-aged woman in good health and CMV-seropositive.

For the CDR3, the DNA is TGTGCCTGGAGTGTGGGGCGGGGGGTTACAGATACGCAGTATTTT. Encoded protein: CAWSVGRGVTDTQYF. The chain uses TRBV30 and TRBJ2-3; 8 bases match TRBD2. Unmatched junction bases numbered 5, after V lost 0 bases and J lost 3 bases. This CDR3 is 15 amino acids long. Germline CDR1 reads GTSNPN; CDR2 reads SVGIG (reference sequence).